The 24 T cell receptor beta chains given below trace back to one sample, sequenced in a study of blood T cell repertoires in COVID-19. The protocol was immunoSEQ multiplex PCR, while the TCRdb copy is restricted to in-frame clones and leaves out a portion. The sample lists around 370,000 clones, around 90% occurring once. Material: peripheral blood. The origin of the receptors is a woman under 30 who had recovered from COVID-19.

This clone occurred once. The CDR3 sequence is CAWGWGLAETDTQYF. As DNA, the CDR3 is TGTGCCTGGGGTTGGGGACTAGCGGAGACAGATACGCAGTATTTT. The chain uses TRBV30 and TRBJ2-3; 11 positions agree with TRBD2. J was trimmed by 3 bases and V by 5 bases; bases with no gene match: 7. Germline V CDR1 and CDR2: GTSNPN, SVGIG (reference sequence). This CDR3 contains 15 residues.

V is TRBV11-3 and J is TRBJ2-5; D might be TRBD1 (5 bases). Deletions cut 6 bases from V and 5 bases from J, with 13 bases between. This CDR3 is built from 13 residues. The germline V gene encodes CDR1 SGHNT and CDR2 YENEEA. The DNA for the CDR3 is TGTGCCAGCAGTGGACACTTTGAGGAGACCCAGTACTTC. Translated, it gives CASSGHFEETQYF.

This chain uses TRBV12-3 or TRBV12-4 with TRBJ1-1, with 9 bases lining up with TRBD1. The trim removed 4 bases at V and 4 bases at J, leaving 1 base unmatched. The CDR3 length is 13 residues. CDR3 bases: TGTGCCAGCAGTTCGACAGGGGGCACTGAAGCTTTCTTT. Translated, it gives CASSSTGGTEAFF.

This rearrangement joins TRBV19 to TRBJ2-1, with 9 bases aligning to TRBD1. This CDR3 has 16 amino acids. Germline loops: CDR1 LNHDA, CDR2 SQIVND (reference sequence). Trimming cost V 3 bases and J 6 bases; bases outside gene matches: 9. DNA of the CDR3: TGTGCCAGTAGTATTTTCGGACAGGGGAGCGGCAATGAGCAGTTCTTC. Translation: CASSIFGQGSGNEQFF. Complete variable domain (other parts from reference TRBV19 and TRBJ2-1): DGGITQSPKYLFRKEGQNVTLSCEQNLNHDAMYWYRQDPGQGLRLIYYSQIVNDFQKGDIAEGYSVSREKKESFPLTVTSAQKNPTAFYLCASSIFGQGSGNEQFFGPGTRLTVL.

The chain links TRBV6-5 to TRBJ1-2; the D is unclear. Germline V gene data show CDR1 as MNHEY and CDR2 as SVGAGI. The V end lost 6 bases, the J end lost 1 base, and 9 bases lay between the germline ends. CDR3 length: 13 amino acids. CDR3 in amino acids: CASSGTVNYGYTF. The CDR3 nucleotides are TGTGCCAGCAGCGGAACAGTTAACTATGGCTACACCTTC.

The chain recombines TRBV10-3 with TRBJ2-3, with TRBD1 matching 7 bases. Unmatched junction bases numbered 11, after V lost 4 bases and J lost 4 bases. Germline CDR1 and CDR2: ENHRY and SYGVKD. The CDR3 length is 16 residues. CDR3 in amino acids: CAISGGQLGRADTQYF. As DNA, the CDR3 is TGTGCCATCAGTGGGGGACAGCTAGGGCGTGCAGATACGCAGTATTTT.

The J gene is TRBJ1-1, the V gene TRBV6-2 or TRBV6-3, with D unresolved. Germline V gene data show CDR1 as MNHEY and CDR2 as SVGEGT. Trimming took 4 bases from V and 2 from J, leaving 8 bases between them. The CDR3 is made up of 13 amino acids. The CDR3: CASSWAGNTEAFF. The DNA for the CDR3 is TGTGCCAGCAGTTGGGCAGGCAACACTGAAGCTTTCTTT.

The chain couples TRBV18 to TRBJ2-7, with D perhaps matching TRBD2 (6 bases). The CDR3 is 14 amino acids. Germline V gene sequence: CDR1 KGHSH, CDR2 LQKENI. Trimming left V 4 bases short and J 2 bases short, with 12 bases between. Here the CDR3 DNA reads TGTGCCAGCTCACTAAGGGCGGGGACCTACGAGCAGTACGTC. Translating gives CASSLRAGTYEQYV.

This clone appeared a few times. J is TRBJ1-3 and V is TRBV5-1; no clear D. Germline CDR1 is SGHRS and CDR2 is YFSETQ. Trimming shortened V by 3 bases and J by 0 bases, and 19 bases separated the two germline ends. This CDR3 has 18 amino acids. CDR3 nucleotides: TGCGCCAGCAGCTCGAACGAGGATCCTTTCCCCTCTGGAAACACCATATATTTT. Translating gives CASSSNEDPFPSGNTIYF.

The chain carries TRBV10-3 and TRBJ1-3; D gene unclear. V shed 2 bases and J shed 8 bases, with 13 bases lying between them. Per germline, CDR1 ENHRY and CDR2 SYGVKD. The CDR3 covers 14 residues. The CDR3 protein is CAISELGWGDTIYF. The CDR3 nucleotides are TGTGCCATCAGTGAGCTAGGTTGGGGAGACACCATATATTTT.

The chain carries TRBV21-1 and TRBJ2-6; the table's D call TRBD1 went unverified against the DNA. TRBV21-1 is annotated as a pseudogene. CDR3 length equals 20 residues. The CDR3 here is CASSPPGQGLTNSGANVLTF. CDR3 DNA sequence: TGTGCCAGCAGCCCCCCGGGACAGGGCCTAACCAACTCTGGGGCCAACGTCCTGACTTTC.

This clone showed up just a few times. This chain uses TRBV6-6 with TRBJ1-5, with D possibly TRBD1 on 6 matching bases. The germline V gene has CDR1 MNHNY and CDR2 SVGAGI (reference sequence). V was clipped by 11 bases and J by 6 bases, with 17 bases between them. CDR3 length equals 13 residues. The DNA of the CDR3 is TGTGCCGCGGGGGCCCCCGTTAGTCAGCCCCAGCATTTT. As protein: CAAGAPVSQPQHF.

The chain combines TRBV7-9 with TRBJ1-2, with 8 bases lining up with TRBD1. This CDR3 region has 16 residues. V lost 1 base and J lost 8; bases outside the gene matches: 12. Germline assignment: CDR1 SEHNR and CDR2 FQNEAQ (reference sequence). Here the CDR3 DNA reads TGTGCCAGCAGCTTAGATGGGACAGGCTTACTCGGGGGCTACACCTTC. Its translation is CASSLDGTGLLGGYTF. Full variable domain (outside the CDR3, taken from reference TRBV7-9 and TRBJ1-2): DTGVSQNPRHKITKRGQNVTFRCDPISEHNRLYWYRQTLGQGPEFLTYFQNEAQLEKSRLLSDRFSAERPKGSFSTLEIQRTEQGDSAMYLCASSLDGTGLLGGYTFGSGTRLTVV.

The chain couples TRBV28 to TRBJ2-3; TRBD2 agrees at 9 bases. CDR3 length equals 16 residues. Germline assignment: CDR1 MDHEN and CDR2 SYDVKM. The ends lost 6 bases at V and 2 bases at J; junction bases unmatched: 9. CDR3 in amino acids: CASSSPTSGSTDTQYF. The CDR3 DNA is TGTGCCAGCAGCTCTCCGACTAGCGGATCCACAGATACGCAGTATTTT.

V gene TRBV19 combines with J gene TRBJ2-5, with 12 nucleotides matching TRBD2. The CDR3 covers 18 residues. The V gene end was trimmed by 3 bases and the J gene end by 5 bases; junction bases not matched to a gene: 13. Per the germline V gene, CDR1 is LNHDA and CDR2 is SQIVND (reference sequence). In DNA, the CDR3 is TGTGCCAGTAGTATCTCCCTACCTAGCGGGAGGGCCGGGGAGACCCAGTACTTC. The encoded protein is CASSISLPSGRAGETQYF.

The chain links TRBV6-2 or TRBV6-3 to TRBJ1-2, with 8 bases matching TRBD1. The CDR3 sequence is 11 residues long. Per germline, CDR1 MNHEY and CDR2 SVGEGT. Unmatched junction bases numbered 7, after V lost 5 bases and J lost 14 bases. The CDR3 bases are TGTGCCAGCAGTACCGGGACAGGTCTGACCTTC. Translation gives CASSTGTGLTF.

The gene calls are TRBV12-3 or TRBV12-4 and TRBJ1-2; no firm D call. CDR3 length: 12 amino acids. Trimming stripped 6 bases from V and 2 bases from J, with 7 bases between. Here the CDR3 DNA reads TGTGCCAGCAGCAACAGCAACTATGGCTACACCTTC. Translation gives CASSNSNYGYTF.

This clone was observed a few times. The J gene is TRBJ2-2, the V gene TRBV6-2 or TRBV6-3, with 14 positions matching TRBD2. The J segment lost 7 bases and the V segment lost 4 bases, leaving 8 bases of the junction unmatched. This CDR3 region has 17 residues. Per germline, CDR1 MNHEY and CDR2 SVGEGT. CDR3 sequence reads: CASSSRLAGGPGGELFF. The CDR3 DNA sequence: TGTGCCAGCAGTTCCCGACTAGCGGGAGGGCCCGGCGGGGAGCTGTTTTTT.

The chain couples TRBV10-1 to TRBJ2-2, with D possibly matching TRBD1 (7 bases). Germline V CDR1 and CDR2: WNHNN, SYGVQD (reference sequence). This CDR3 spans 14 amino acids. V lost 6 bases, J lost 4 bases, and 12 bases lay in between. CDR3 sequence: CASSGTAGTGELFF. The CDR3 nucleotides are TGCGCCAGCAGCGGGACAGCGGGCACCGGGGAGCTGTTTTTT.

This clone was seen a handful of times. The chain joins TRBV9 to TRBJ2-1; 9 bases map to TRBD2. This CDR3 comprises 17 residues. V was clipped by 3 bases and J by 0 bases; unmatched bases: 7. Germline V gene sequence: CDR1 SGDLS, CDR2 YYNGEE. The CDR3 loop is CASSARLAESSYNEQFF. The CDR3 DNA follows: TGTGCCAGCAGCGCGAGACTAGCGGAGAGCTCCTACAATGAGCAGTTCTTC. Drawing the rest from reference TRBV9 and TRBJ2-1, the complete variable domain is DSGVTQTPKHLITATGQRVTLRCSPRSGDLSVYWYQQSLDQGLQFLIQYYNGEERAKGNILERFSAQQFPDLHSELNLSSLELGDSALYFCASSARLAESSYNEQFFGPGTRLTVL.

A remark on this clone: The same CDR3 is also encoded by other DNA sequences in this sample. This chain links TRBV4-3 with TRBJ1-1; 7 bases line up with TRBD1. Germline V gives CDR1 LGHNA, CDR2 YSLEER. This CDR3 has 14 amino acids. Germline trimming cut 1 base from V and 3 bases from J; bases unmatched to any gene: 2. The CDR3 DNA follows: TGCGCCAGCAGCCAAGGAACAGGGGACACTGAAGCTTTCTTT. Translating gives CASSQGTGDTEAFF.

The chain links TRBV7-8 to TRBJ2-7; 7 bases fit TRBD1. The V gene's germline CDR1 is SGHVS and CDR2 FQNEAQ. V gave up 3 bases and J gave up 5 bases; unmatched junction bases: 4. The CDR3 sequence is 13 residues long. The CDR3 region is CASSLDRFDEQYV. DNA for the CDR3: TGTGCCAGCAGCTTGGACAGGTTCGACGAGCAGTACGTC.

The J gene is TRBJ2-5, the V gene TRBV6-5, with a possible D match to TRBD2 (6 bases). Trimming removed 7 bases from V and 5 bases from J, with 14 bases in between. The V gene's germline CDR1 is MNHEY and CDR2 SVGAGI. The CDR3 has 13 amino acids. CDR3 amino acids: CASTQPGSETQYF. Here the CDR3 DNA reads TGTGCCAGCACCCAGCCCGGGAGTGAGACCCAGTACTTC.

The rearrangement links TRBV5-1 to TRBJ1-2; TRBD1 matches 7 bases. The V and J ends lost 4 bases and 5 bases, in that order; junction bases with no gene match: 5. The V gene's germline CDR1 is SGHRS and CDR2 YFSETQ. This CDR3 spans 13 amino acids. CDR3 region: CASSGGTAYGYTF. The DNA for the CDR3 is TGCGCCAGCAGCGGGGGGACAGCTTATGGCTACACCTTC.